This T cell receptor (beta chain) was sequenced in a study of T cells in Graves' hyperthyroidism and ophthalmopathy. J was trimmed by 2 bases and V by 6 bases; bases with no gene match: 9. CDR1 and CDR2 from the germline V gene are LGHNA and YNFKEQ. CDR3 length: 15 residues. Amplified TCR beta CDR3 regions derived from RNA transcripts. An initial round of RT-PCR targeting the TCR CDR3 relied on the HTBI primer set. TCRdb redid the calling of the multiplex PCR reads with MiXCR, one entry per CDR3 protein. This sample yields over 700,000 distinct CDR3 sequences, of which roughly 37% are seen a single time; over 8% belongs to the top ten.

The V and J genes are TRBV4-2 and TRBJ1-1; 7 nucleotides line up with TRBD1. The sequence was collected from a man in his late teens or twenties with Graves' hyperthyroidism. What was sequenced was blood. CDR3 region: CASRLSGTANTEAFF. The CDR3 nucleotides are TGTGCCAGCAGGCTTTCCGGGACAGCTAACACTGAAGCTTTCTTT.